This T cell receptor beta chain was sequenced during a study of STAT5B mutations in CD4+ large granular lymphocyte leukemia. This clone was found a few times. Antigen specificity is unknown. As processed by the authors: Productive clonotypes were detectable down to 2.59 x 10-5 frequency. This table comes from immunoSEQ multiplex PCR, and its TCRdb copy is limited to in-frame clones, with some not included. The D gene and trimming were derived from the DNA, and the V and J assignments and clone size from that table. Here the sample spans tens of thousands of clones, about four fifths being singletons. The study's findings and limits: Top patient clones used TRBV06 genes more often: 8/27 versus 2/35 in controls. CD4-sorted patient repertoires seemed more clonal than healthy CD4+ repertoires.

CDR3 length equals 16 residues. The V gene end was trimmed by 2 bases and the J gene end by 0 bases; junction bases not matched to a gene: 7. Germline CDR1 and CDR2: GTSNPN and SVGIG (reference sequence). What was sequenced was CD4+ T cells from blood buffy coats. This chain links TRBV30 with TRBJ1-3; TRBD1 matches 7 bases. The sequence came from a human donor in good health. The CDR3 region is CAWSRDSSYSGNTIYF. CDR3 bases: TGTGCCTGGAGTCGGGACAGCTCTTACTCTGGAAACACCATATATTTT.